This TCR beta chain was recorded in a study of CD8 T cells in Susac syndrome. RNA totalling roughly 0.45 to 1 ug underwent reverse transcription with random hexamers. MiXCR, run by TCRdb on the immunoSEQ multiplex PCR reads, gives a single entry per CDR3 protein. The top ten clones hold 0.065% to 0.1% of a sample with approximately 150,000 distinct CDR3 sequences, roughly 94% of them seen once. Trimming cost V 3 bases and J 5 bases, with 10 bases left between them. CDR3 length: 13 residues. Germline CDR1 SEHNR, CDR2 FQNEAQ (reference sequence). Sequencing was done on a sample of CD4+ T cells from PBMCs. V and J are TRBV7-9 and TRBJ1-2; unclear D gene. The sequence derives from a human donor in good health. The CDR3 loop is CASSLDALYGYTF. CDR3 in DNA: TGTGCCAGCAGCTTGGACGCACTGTATGGCTACACCTTC.